One sample yielded the 15 T cell receptor beta chains listed below, sequenced in a study of T-cell memory formation after mild COVID-19. From the 5' RACE reads, TCRdb called clonotypes with MiXCR, one entry per CDR3 protein. The sample has 470,000 or so distinct CDR3 sequences; about 20% are singletons. The sequencing input was PBMCs or a T cell subset sorted from them (not recorded which). The receptors were gathered from an adult woman who had mild COVID-19 (a few samples of this study predate the infection). Cell type and time point are not known.

The gene calls are TRBV5-1 and TRBJ1-2; 7 bases match TRBD1. V shed 5 bases, J shed 0 bases, and the junction held 10 bases outside the gene matches. This CDR3 is built from 16 residues. Looked up from germline, CDR1 is SGHRS and CDR2 is YFSETQ. DNA of the CDR3: TGCGCCAGCAGTTTTAAAACAGGGGCTTCTAACTATGGCTACACCTTC. This gives the protein CASSFKTGASNYGYTF.

This rearrangement joins TRBV20-1 to TRBJ2-7, with D possibly called TRBD1 or TRBD2 (6 bases each). There are 14 residues in the CDR3. CDR1 is DFQATT and CDR2 is SNEGSKA in the germline V gene (reference sequence). Deletions cut 3 bases from V and 0 bases from J, with 12 bases between. The CDR3 loop is CSASVGGLSYEQYF. The DNA of the CDR3 is TGCAGTGCTAGCGTAGGGGGGCTCTCCTACGAGCAGTACTTC.

This clonotype was counted a few times. The rearrangement joins TRBV12-3 or TRBV12-4 to TRBJ1-5; 7 bases fit TRBD1. The CDR3 contains 12 residues. V lost 6 bases, J lost 11 bases, and 7 bases stayed unmatched. CDR3 region: CASRNTGEAQHF. The CDR3 DNA is TGTGCCAGCAGAAATACAGGGGAGGCCCAGCATTTT.

This clonotype was counted only a few times. The CDR3 DNA is TGTGCCAGCAGCCCCGAAGCCGGGGAGCTGTTTTTT. Amino acid sequence: CASSPEAGELFF. The chain combines TRBV6-6 with TRBJ2-2; D remains ambiguous. Trimming left V 6 bases short and J 6 bases short, with 8 bases between. CDR1 and CDR2 from the germline V gene are MNHNY and SVGAGI (reference sequence). The CDR3 is 12 amino acids.

This clonotype was seen more than once but under ten times. This rearrangement joins TRBV6-5 to TRBJ1-1, with 7 bases matching TRBD1. J lost 6 bases, V lost 2 bases, and 9 bases had no gene match. CDR1 MNHEY and CDR2 SVGAGI come from the germline V gene. The CDR3 spans 15 residues. CDR3 residues: CASSYATGVFAEAFF. The CDR3 DNA sequence: TGTGCCAGCAGTTACGCCACAGGGGTTTTCGCTGAAGCTTTCTTT.

This sequence joins TRBV5-1 and TRBJ2-2, with TRBD1 identical over 9 bases. This CDR3 is built from 15 residues. Germline CDR1 SGHRS, CDR2 YFSETQ. V lost 2 bases, J lost 5 bases, and 4 bases stayed unmatched. CDR3 in amino acids: CASSLQGARTGELFF. CDR3 sequence (DNA): TGCGCCAGCAGCTTACAGGGGGCTAGAACCGGGGAGCTGTTTTTT.

J is TRBJ2-7 and V is TRBV20-1; 7 positions match TRBD1. V lost 5 bases and J lost 2; bases outside the gene matches: 6. Germline V gene data show CDR1 as DFQATT and CDR2 as SNEGSKA (reference sequence). The CDR3 contains 13 residues. DNA of the CDR3: TGCAGTGCTCTGAGACAGGGCACCTACGAGCAGTACTTC. It is translated as CSALRQGTYEQYF.

This rearrangement joins TRBV7-9 to TRBJ2-7; D may be TRBD1 or TRBD2 (5 bases each). CDR3 size: 14 residues. The germline V gene has CDR1 SEHNR and CDR2 FQNEAQ (reference sequence). Trimming removed 5 bases at V and 4 bases at J, with 15 bases between. The CDR3: CASSHPGRNYEQYF. Here the CDR3 DNA reads TGTGCCAGCAGCCATCCGGGACGGAATTACGAGCAGTACTTC.

V usage is TRBV24-1 and J usage is TRBJ2-1; 11 nucleotides agree with TRBD2. In germline, CDR1 is KGHDR, CDR2 SFDVKD. The length of the CDR3 is 19 residues. Trimming cost V 1 base and J 2 bases; bases outside gene matches: 9. CDR3 DNA sequence: TGTGCCACCAGTGATTTTAGAGGACTTAGCGGGAGGGCCTACAATGAGCAGTTCTTC. Protein sequence: CATSDFRGLSGRAYNEQFF.

This chain connects TRBV7-9 to TRBJ1-2; 8 positions agree with TRBD1. CDR3 length: 15 residues. Per the germline V gene, CDR1 is SEHNR and CDR2 is FQNEAQ (reference sequence). Trimming removed 0 bases from V and 6 bases from J; junction bases left unmatched: 6. This chain's CDR3 is CASSLAGRGRNGYTF. CDR3 bases: TGTGCCAGCAGCTTAGCGGGCAGGGGGCGTAATGGCTACACCTTC. Filled out from reference TRBV7-9 and TRBJ1-2, the complete variable domain reads DTGVSQNPRHKITKRGQNVTFRCDPISEHNRLYWYRQTLGQGPEFLTYFQNEAQLEKSRLLSDRFSAERPKGSFSTLEIQRTEQGDSAMYLCASSLAGRGRNGYTFGSGTRLTVV.

This clonotype showed up just a few times. CDR3 residues: CASTLSPGQGTGELFF. DNA of the CDR3: TGTGCCAGCACCCTATCTCCGGGACAGGGGACCGGGGAGCTGTTTTTT. The V and J genes are TRBV12-3 or TRBV12-4 and TRBJ2-2; TRBD1 agrees at 10 bases. The CDR3 runs 16 residues. The V segment lost 7 bases and the J segment 5 bases; nucleotides outside the gene matches: 10.

The rearrangement links TRBV5-1 to TRBJ2-1; TRBD2 aligns across 8 bases. Unmatched junction bases numbered 8, after V lost 6 bases and J lost 6 bases. The CDR3 sequence is 14 residues long. Looked up from germline, CDR1 is SGHRS and CDR2 is YFSETQ. CDR3 DNA: TGCGCCAGCACTAGCGGGCACCGGGTCAATGAGCAGTTCTTC. Translating gives CASTSGHRVNEQFF.

V gene TRBV24-1 combines with J gene TRBJ2-3, with D uncertain. CDR1 and CDR2 from the germline V gene are KGHDR and SFDVKD. V lost 10 bases and J lost 0, with 10 bases in between. The CDR3 loop spans 13 amino acids. The CDR3 nucleotides are TGTGCCACTCGGCCCTCTAGCACAGATACGCAGTATTTT. Translated: CATRPSSTDTQYF.

The chain links TRBV6-5 to TRBJ1-1, with D perhaps TRBD1 (5 bases). The CDR3 runs to 12 residues. V lost 6 bases and J 4 bases, leaving 9 bases between the germline ends. CDR1 is MNHEY and CDR2 is SVGAGI in the germline V gene. CDR3 nucleotides: TGTGCCAGCAGCAGGGTGGGCACTGAAGCTTTCTTT. Protein product: CASSRVGTEAFF.

This rearrangement joins TRBV20-1 to TRBJ1-2; D is uncertain. V lost 8 bases and J lost 4, with 14 bases in between. The V gene's germline CDR1 is DFQATT and CDR2 SNEGSKA (reference sequence). This CDR3 comprises 12 residues. The CDR3 DNA reads TGCAGTTCCAGACGAAGTTCCTATGGCTACACCTTC. Its protein is CSSRRSSYGYTF.